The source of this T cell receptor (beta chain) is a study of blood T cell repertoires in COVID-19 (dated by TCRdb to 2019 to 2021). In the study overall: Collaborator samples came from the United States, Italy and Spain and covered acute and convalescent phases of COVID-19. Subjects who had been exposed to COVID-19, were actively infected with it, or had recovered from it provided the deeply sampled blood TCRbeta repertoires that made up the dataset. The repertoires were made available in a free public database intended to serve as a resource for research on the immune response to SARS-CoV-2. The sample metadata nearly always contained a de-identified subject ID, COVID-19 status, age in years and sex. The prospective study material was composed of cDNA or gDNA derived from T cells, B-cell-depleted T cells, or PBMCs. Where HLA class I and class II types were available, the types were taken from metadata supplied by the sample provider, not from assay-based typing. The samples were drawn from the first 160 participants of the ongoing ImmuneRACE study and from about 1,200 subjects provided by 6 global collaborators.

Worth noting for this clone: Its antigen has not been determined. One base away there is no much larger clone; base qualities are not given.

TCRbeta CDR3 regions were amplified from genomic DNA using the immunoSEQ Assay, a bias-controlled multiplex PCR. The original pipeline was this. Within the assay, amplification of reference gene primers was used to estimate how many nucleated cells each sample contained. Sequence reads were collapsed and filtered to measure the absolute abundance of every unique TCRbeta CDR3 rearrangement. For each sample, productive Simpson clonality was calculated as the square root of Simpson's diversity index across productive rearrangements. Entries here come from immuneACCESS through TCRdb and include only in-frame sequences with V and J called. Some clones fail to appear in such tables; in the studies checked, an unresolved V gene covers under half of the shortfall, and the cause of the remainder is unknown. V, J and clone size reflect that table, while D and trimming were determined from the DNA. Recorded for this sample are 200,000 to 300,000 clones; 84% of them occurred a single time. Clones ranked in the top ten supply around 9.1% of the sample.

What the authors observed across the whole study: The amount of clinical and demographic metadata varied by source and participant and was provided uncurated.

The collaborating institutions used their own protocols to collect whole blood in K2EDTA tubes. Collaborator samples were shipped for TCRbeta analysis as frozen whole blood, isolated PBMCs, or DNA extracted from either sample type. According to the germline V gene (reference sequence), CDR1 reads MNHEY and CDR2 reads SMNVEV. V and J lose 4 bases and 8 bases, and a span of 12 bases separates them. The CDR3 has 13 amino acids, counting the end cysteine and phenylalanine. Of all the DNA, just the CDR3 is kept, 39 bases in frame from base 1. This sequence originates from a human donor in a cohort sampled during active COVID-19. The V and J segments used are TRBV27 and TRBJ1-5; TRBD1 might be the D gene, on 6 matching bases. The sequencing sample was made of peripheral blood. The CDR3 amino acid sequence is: CASSWTAFEPQHF. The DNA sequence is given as TGTGCCAGCAGTTGGACAGCGTTCGAGCCCCAGCATTTT.